This T cell receptor beta chain was captured by sequencing in a study of spatial heterogeneity in lung cancer. Study-level information: Detected sequences consistently included more beta-chain ones than alpha-chain ones. A unique TCR and UMI combination showed up more than ten times in raw reads, on average.

This CDR3 is 16 amino acids long. Trimming at V came to 3 bases and at J to 0 bases, leaving 10 bases not matched to a gene. Germline V lookup: CDR1 SQVTM, CDR2 ANQGSEA. Broader study findings: Resection saw ubiquitous expanded tumor TCRs appear in blood more than follow-up did.

This clonotype was observed a handful of times. The antigen is undetermined. The time point denotes: blood at routine non-recurrence follow-up after resection. Sequencing covered unsorted whole RNA taken from tumor, nontumor lung or frozen PBMC. TCRdb ran MiXCR on the 5' RACE reads and lists one entry per CDR3 protein. The sample has tens of thousands of distinct CDR3 sequences; approximately 19% are singletons. This chain connects TRBV29-1 to TRBJ1-1; 7 bases fit TRBD1. The receptor was derived from a male donor with early-stage non-small cell lung cancer. The source was PBMCs, collected at follow-up. DNA of the CDR3: TGCAGCGTTGACGCGGGACAGCACTCACTGAACACTGAAGCTTTCTTT. This sequence encodes CSVDAGQHSLNTEAFF.